Below, 18 T cell receptor beta chains from the same sample are listed, as sequenced in a study of blood T cell repertoires in COVID-19. Sequenced by immunoSEQ multiplex PCR; TCRdb stores in-frame clones only, minus some. Altogether 250,000 or so clones are present, 85% to 90% being singletons, with the ten largest covering 0.87%. Sequencing was done on a sample of PBMCs or T cells enriched from blood (not recorded which). These receptors all stem from a man aged 50-59 years who had been exposed to COVID-19.

This rearrangement joins TRBV5-1 to TRBJ2-5, with D hard to call. Trimming shortened V by 0 bases and J by 2 bases, and 8 bases separated the two germline ends. The CDR3 covers 14 residues. Germline CDR1 SGHRS, CDR2 YFSETQ. In DNA, the CDR3 is TGCGCCAGCAGCTTGGAAAGTCGGCAAGAGACCCAGTACTTC. It yields the protein CASSLESRQETQYF.

J is TRBJ2-7 and V is TRBV7-9; TRBD1 aligns across 8 bases. CDR1 and CDR2 (germline): SEHNR, FQNEAQ (reference sequence). The CDR3 covers 14 residues. After removal of 4 bases from V and 3 bases from J, the junction contained 5 bases not matched to a gene. The DNA for the CDR3 is TGTGCCAGCAGCTCGCCAGGGGGCATCTACGAGCAGTACTTC. This translates into CASSSPGGIYEQYF.

This chain joins TRBV5-1 and TRBJ2-5; 8 nucleotides match TRBD2. This CDR3 has 17 amino acids. The J segment lost 4 bases and the V segment lost 4 bases, leaving 15 bases of the junction unmatched. Germline CDR1 is SGHRS and CDR2 is YFSETQ. CDR3 region: CASSLSIGRASGETQYF. CDR3 DNA sequence: TGCGCCAGCAGCCTGAGCATCGGGAGGGCCAGCGGAGAGACCCAGTACTTC.

This clone was detected only once. The chain is built from TRBV19 and TRBJ2-3, with 10 bases identical to TRBD1. This CDR3 is built from 16 residues. CDR1 and CDR2 (germline): LNHDA, SQIVND (reference sequence). With V trimmed by 5 bases and J by 3 bases, 8 bases remained unmatched. CDR3 coding DNA: TGTGCCAGTAGTCCCGAGACAGGGGGCATGACAGATACGCAGTATTTT. Its protein product is CASSPETGGMTDTQYF.

This chain connects TRBV7-2 to TRBJ2-1, with D possibly matching TRBD2 (6 bases). Germline V gene lookup returns CDR1 SGHTA and CDR2 FQGNSA. The CDR3 is 14 residues long. Deletions cut 2 bases from V and 3 bases from J, with 8 bases between. The CDR3 DNA follows: TGTGCCAGCAGCTTAAGCGGGTTCTACAATGAGCAGTTCTTC. Protein: CASSLSGFYNEQFF.

J is TRBJ2-7 and V is TRBV5-4; a weak D match, TRBD1 (6 bases). This CDR3 spans 15 amino acids. Germline loops: CDR1 SGHNT, CDR2 YYREEE (reference sequence). The V end lost 0 bases, the J end lost 0 bases, and 10 bases lay between the germline ends. The CDR3 spells CASSLEGGRSYEQYF. CDR3 in DNA: TGTGCCAGCAGCTTGGAAGGGGGACGCTCCTACGAGCAGTACTTC.

The chain employs TRBV12-3 or TRBV12-4 and TRBJ2-4, with 8 bases matching TRBD1. The CDR3 sequence is 13 residues long. V lost 5 bases, J lost 12 bases, and 9 bases stayed unmatched. The CDR3 DNA reads TGTGCCAGCAGTCTCGGACAGGGATTAGGTCAGTACTTC. The encoded protein is CASSLGQGLGQYF.

J is TRBJ2-3 and V is TRBV7-9; possible D gene TRBD2, 7 bases. The ends were cut back, 4 bases at V and 3 bases at J, with 17 bases in the middle. The CDR3 has 16 residues. The germline CDR1 and CDR2 sequences are SEHNR and FQNEAQ (reference sequence). The CDR3, as DNA: TGTGCCAGCAGCTATGGCGGGGGCGGTAAGACAGATACGCAGTATTTT. Residues: CASSYGGGGKTDTQYF.

This clone was seen only a few times. V gene TRBV28 combines with J gene TRBJ1-1; TRBD1 might be the D (5 bases). From germline, CDR1 is MDHEN and CDR2 SYDVKM. V was clipped by 7 bases and J by 7 bases, with 16 bases between them. This CDR3 has 13 residues. CDR3 nucleotide sequence: TGTGCCAGCAATACCGCAGGGAGGGGTGAAGCTTTCTTT. Translated: CASNTAGRGEAFF.

The gene calls are TRBV28 and TRBJ2-2; 7 bases fit TRBD2. Germline V gives CDR1 MDHEN, CDR2 SYDVKM. The CDR3 has 13 amino acids. Unmatched junction bases numbered 5, after V lost 6 bases and J lost 7 bases. The DNA for the CDR3 is TGTGCCAGCAGCGGACTAGTTATCGGGGAGCTGTTTTTT. Its translation is CASSGLVIGELFF. Together with reference TRBV28 and TRBJ2-2, the CDR3 gives the full variable domain: DVKVTQSSRYLVKRTGEKVFLECVQDMDHENMFWYRQDPGLGLRLIYFSYDVKMKEKGDIPEGYSVSREKKERFSLILESASTNQTSMYLCASSGLVIGELFFGEGSRLTVL.

The chain links TRBV29-1 to TRBJ1-2; 10 nucleotides agree with TRBD1. This CDR3 contains 13 residues. V lost 2 bases and J lost 5; bases outside the gene matches: 2. CDR1 SQVTM and CDR2 ANQGSEA come from the germline V gene. CDR3 region: CSVERDRGYGYTF. In DNA form, the CDR3 reads TGCAGCGTTGAACGGGACAGGGGTTATGGCTACACCTTC.

The chain uses TRBV5-1 and TRBJ1-6; 9 bases match TRBD1. With V trimmed by 3 bases and J by 8 bases, 21 bases remained unmatched. Germline V CDR1 and CDR2: SGHRS, YFSETQ. This CDR3 contains 20 residues. The CDR3 DNA is TGCGCCAGCAGCTCCGGAACTTTTCTCACAGGGGGCGCAAGTCATTCACCCCTCCACTTT. Residues: CASSSGTFLTGGASHSPLHF.

The chain employs TRBV28 and TRBJ1-6; possible D gene TRBD1, 5 bases. The CDR3 consists of 12 residues. V lost 5 bases and J 10 bases, leaving 9 bases between the germline ends. The germline gives CDR1 MDHEN, CDR2 SYDVKM. CDR3 loop: CASSVRGSPLHF. The CDR3 region has the DNA TGTGCCAGCAGTGTCCGGGGGTCACCCCTCCACTTT.

The chain carries TRBV4-1 and TRBJ1-5; 7 positions match TRBD1. The CDR3 contains 15 residues. The germline CDR1 and CDR2 sequences are MGHRA and YSYEKL. J gave up 2 bases and V 2 bases, and 3 bases lay outside the gene matches. The CDR3 sequence: CASSQQGVGNQPQHF. Written as DNA, the CDR3 is TGCGCCAGCAGCCAACAGGGGGTTGGCAATCAGCCCCAGCATTTT.

The CDR3 is CASSSPGDMNTEAFF. The CDR3 DNA sequence: TGTGCCAGCAGTTCCCCGGGAGACATGAACACTGAAGCTTTCTTT. The chain employs TRBV13 and TRBJ1-1; D remains ambiguous. The CDR3 extends over 15 amino acids. V lost 6 bases and J lost 0, with 14 bases in between. CDR1 is PRHDT and CDR2 is FYEKMQ in the germline V gene (reference sequence). The full variable domain, in which reference TRBV13 and TRBJ1-1 provide the parts outside the CDR3, is AAGVIQSPRHLIKEKRETATLKCYPIPRHDTVYWYQQGPGQDPQFLISFYEKMQSDKGSIPDRFSAQQFSDYHSELNMSSLELGDSALYFCASSSPGDMNTEAFFGQGTRLTVV.

The rearrangement links TRBV19 to TRBJ2-3, with D unresolved. The V end was cut by 8 bases, the J end by 4 bases, with 7 bases between. The CDR3 is 11 amino acids. CDR1 is LNHDA, CDR2 SQIVND, per germline (reference sequence). The CDR3 DNA reads as TGTGCCAGTGGAGTGCCAGATACGCAGTATTTT. Translation: CASGVPDTQYF.

V and J are TRBV2 and TRBJ2-5; 8 nucleotides agree with TRBD2. V gave up 4 bases and J gave up 2 bases; unmatched junction bases: 3. The CDR3 is 14 residues long. CDR1 is SNHLY and CDR2 is FYNNEI in the germline V gene. CDR3 sequence: CASSGRGGQETQYF. As DNA, the CDR3 is TGTGCCAGCAGTGGTCGCGGGGGGCAAGAGACCCAGTACTTC.

On this clone: An end of the junction does not agree with germline; a read error may underlie this. The chain recombines TRBV7-7 with TRBJ2-1, with D hard to call. This CDR3 spans 17 amino acids. Germline CDR1 SSHAT, CDR2 FNYEAQ (reference sequence). CDR3 region: CASSLNEALYSYNEQFF. Here the CDR3 DNA reads TGTGCTAGCAGCTTAAACGAAGCGCTCTACTCCTACAATGAGCAGTTCTTC.